The 21 T cell receptor beta chains below come from one sample, sequenced in a study of T cell repertoires in cytomegalovirus infection. These TCRs are of unknown antigen specificity. TCRdb passed the reads through MiXCR, listing each CDR3 protein once. This table has around 900,000 distinct CDR3 sequences, under 40% appearing once. The material was cultured CD8+ T cells from PBMCs, obtained from culture after CMV antigen stimulation. The receptors were gathered from a human donor in good health (CMV status not recorded). Some clones in this sample may be carry-over from other donors' samples.

V gene TRBV12-3 or TRBV12-4 combines with J gene TRBJ1-5, with 7 bases that match TRBD1. J gave up 11 bases and V 5 bases, and 12 bases lay outside the gene matches. The CDR3 spans 14 residues. The CDR3 DNA is TGTGCCAGCAGTCCTACAGGGGCCGGGGAGACCCAGCATTTT. It codes for CASSPTGAGETQHF.

The rearrangement links TRBV3-1 to TRBJ2-1; 9 bases align to TRBD2. Trimming cost V 0 bases and J 5 bases; bases outside gene matches: 2. The length of the CDR3 is 15 residues. CDR1 and CDR2 (germline): LGHDT, YNNKEL (reference sequence). CDR3 coding DNA: TGTGCCAGCAGCCAAGAAGCGGGGGGTAACAATGAGCAGTTCTTC. It codes for CASSQEAGGNNEQFF.

V is TRBV12-3 or TRBV12-4 and J is TRBJ2-5; possibly TRBD2 for D (7 bases). The CDR3 loop spans 16 amino acids. Trimming stripped 4 bases from V and 4 bases from J, with 19 bases between. The DNA of the CDR3 is TGTGCCAGCAGTTCGTTGCGGGGGCTACCTGTAGAGACCCAGTACTTC. Translated: CASSSLRGLPVETQYF.

This chain uses TRBV7-6 with TRBJ1-2; the match to TRBD1 covers 7 bases. The CDR3 is made up of 14 amino acids. Germline CDR1 SGHVS, CDR2 FNYEAQ. V shed 3 bases and J 4 bases; nucleotides not matched to a gene: 5. This chain's CDR3 is CASSLSTGSYGYTF. The CDR3 DNA follows: TGTGCCAGCAGCTTGTCGACAGGGAGCTATGGCTACACCTTC.

V is TRBV29-1 and J is TRBJ2-3; maybe TRBD1 (5 bases). The CDR3 has 14 amino acids. Germline loops: CDR1 SQVTM, CDR2 ANQGSEA. V was trimmed by 5 bases and J by 5 bases, leaving 17 bases between them. CDR3 bases: TGCAGCGTTTATCAGGGCCGAAATCGAGATACGCAGTATTTT. Its protein product is CSVYQGRNRDTQYF.

This clonotype occurred a few times. The chain couples TRBV7-8 to TRBJ1-1; tentatively, D is TRBD1 (6 bases). Trimming shortened V by 2 bases and J by 5 bases, and 21 bases separated the two germline ends. CDR3 length: 17 residues. Germline-derived CDR1 and CDR2 are SGHVS and FQNEAQ. CDR3 bases: TGTGCCAGCAGCTTAAATAAATGGGGACCTCAGGGGACTGAAGCTTTCTTT. Translating it yields CASSLNKWGPQGTEAFF.

This clonotype has only a few counts. This chain joins TRBV20-1 and TRBJ1-5; 7 bases fit TRBD1. CDR3 length: 17 amino acids. CDR1 and CDR2 (germline): DFQATT, SNEGSKA (reference sequence). Unmatched junction bases numbered 12, after V lost 0 bases and J lost 4 bases. CDR3 sequence (DNA): TGCAGTGCTAGAGATCGCTGGAGACAGGGTAGAAATCAGCCCCAGCATTTT. Amino acids: CSARDRWRQGRNQPQHF.

The sample holds a few counts of this clonotype. The chain employs TRBV6-5 and TRBJ1-6; D unclear. CDR3 size: 16 residues. Trimming stripped 2 bases from V and 11 bases from J, with 19 bases between. In germline, CDR1 is MNHEY, CDR2 SVGAGI. The chain's CDR3 is CASSYGPPGSQAPLHF. The CDR3 bases are TGTGCCAGCAGTTACGGGCCTCCGGGTTCTCAAGCACCCCTCCACTTT.

The chain is built from TRBV7-6 and TRBJ2-1, with 8 positions matching TRBD2. The CDR3 totals 16 residues. Germline V gene data show CDR1 as SGHVS and CDR2 as FNYEAQ. V gave up 0 bases and J gave up 10 bases; unmatched junction bases: 11. In DNA form, the CDR3 reads TGTGCCAGCAGCTTAGCTCGTACTAGCGGTTTCAAAGAGCAGTTCTTC. This translates into CASSLARTSGFKEQFF.

The genes are TRBV7-9 and TRBJ1-1; D unresolved. The V gene lost 2 bases and the J gene lost 0 bases, with 19 bases spanning the gap. Germline CDR1 is SEHNR and CDR2 is FQNEAQ (reference sequence). This CDR3 has 18 amino acids. The CDR3 loop is CASSLMHSREKLNTEAFF. Written as DNA, the CDR3 is TGTGCCAGCAGCTTAATGCACAGCCGAGAAAAGCTGAACACTGAAGCTTTCTTT. Variable domain in full (rest from reference TRBV7-9 and TRBJ1-1): DTGVSQNPRHKITKRGQNVTFRCDPISEHNRLYWYRQTLGQGPEFLTYFQNEAQLEKSRLLSDRFSAERPKGSFSTLEIQRTEQGDSAMYLCASSLMHSREKLNTEAFFGQGTRLTVV.

The table lists this clonotype with a few counts. V gene TRBV4-1 combines with J gene TRBJ1-6, with 7 positions matching TRBD1. The V and J ends lost 2 bases and 7 bases, in that order; junction bases with no gene match: 5. Per germline, CDR1 MGHRA and CDR2 YSYEKL. CDR3 length: 15 amino acids. In DNA, the CDR3 is TGCGCCAGCAGCCAAACCCAGGGGGGAAATTCACCCCTCCACTTT. Protein: CASSQTQGGNSPLHF.

The table lists this clonotype with many counts. The chain carries TRBV7-9 and TRBJ2-7; no definite D call. The V and J ends lost 1 base and 7 bases respectively, with 11 bases between them. The CDR3 has 13 residues. Germline V CDR1 and CDR2: SEHNR, FQNEAQ (reference sequence). CDR3: CASSLGGVWEQYV. DNA for the CDR3: TGTGCCAGCAGCTTAGGAGGTGTCTGGGAGCAGTACGTC.

The chain carries TRBV7-2 and TRBJ1-1; D perhaps matches TRBD1 (6 bases). Germline V lookup: CDR1 SGHTA, CDR2 FQGNSA. Trimming removed 1 base from V and 4 bases from J, with 13 bases in between. This CDR3 is built from 15 residues. For the CDR3, the DNA is TGTGCCAGCAGCTTAGAAACAGGGTCGGGCACTGAAGCTTTCTTT. This sequence encodes CASSLETGSGTEAFF.

This clonotype was seen ten or more times. The V call is TRBV7-9, the J call TRBJ2-3, with 11 bases fitting TRBD2. V dropped 4 bases and J dropped 2; count of bases not matched to a gene: 11. Germline V gene lookup returns CDR1 SEHNR and CDR2 FQNEAQ (reference sequence). CDR3 length: 18 residues. CDR3 sequence (DNA): TGTGCCAGCAGCTCACCAATAGCGGGGGGGCCAGACACAGATACGCAGTATTTT. It codes for CASSSPIAGGPDTDTQYF.

The count of this clonotype is one. The V call is TRBV10-3, the J call TRBJ1-1; 7 bases map to TRBD1. This CDR3 region has 15 residues. With V trimmed by 3 bases and J by 5 bases, 9 bases remained unmatched. Germline loops: CDR1 ENHRY, CDR2 SYGVKD. The CDR3, as DNA: TGTGCCATCAGTGATCCTATCAGGGGGGATACTGAAGCTTTCTTT. Protein sequence: CAISDPIRGDTEAFF.

This clonotype was detected once. The V gene is TRBV6-6, the J gene TRBJ1-2; 10 nucleotides match TRBD1. With 10 bases clipped from V and 4 bases from J, the junction kept 9 bases outside the gene matches. This CDR3 is 14 amino acids long. The germline V gene encodes CDR1 MNHNY and CDR2 SVGAGI (reference sequence). CDR3 nucleotides: TGTGCCACCTTCAGTCGGGACAGGGGCTATGGCTACACCTTC. It specifies CATFSRDRGYGYTF.

The chain links TRBV5-6 to TRBJ2-7, with 9 nucleotides matching TRBD1. Germline values: CDR1 SGHDT, CDR2 YYEEEE. After removal of 2 bases from V and 3 bases from J, the junction contained 6 bases not matched to a gene. The CDR3 has 15 amino acids. Here the CDR3 reads CASSFGTGKDYEQYF. The CDR3 DNA reads TGTGCCAGCAGCTTCGGGACAGGGAAGGACTACGAGCAGTACTTC.

This clonotype was detected a few times. The chain has TRBV7-6 and TRBJ2-2; 9 bases fit TRBD2. In germline, CDR1 is SGHVS, CDR2 FNYEAQ. Trimming cost V 5 bases and J 4 bases; bases outside gene matches: 14. CDR3 length: 18 residues. DNA for the CDR3: TGTGCCAGCAGCCCCCTTAGCGGGGGCTTCCAGATCACCGGGGAGCTGTTTTTT. As protein: CASSPLSGGFQITGELFF.

This clonotype was recorded many times. The CDR3 spells CASSYTMVSGNTIYF. The CDR3 region has the DNA TGTGCCAGCAGCTATACAATGGTCTCTGGAAACACCATATATTTT. The chain employs TRBV7-2 and TRBJ1-3; D remains unclear. The germline CDR1 and CDR2 sequences are SGHTA and FQGNSA. CDR3 length: 15 residues. Deletions cut 4 bases from V and 0 bases from J, with 10 bases between. The full variable domain, in which reference TRBV7-2 and TRBJ1-3 provide the parts outside the CDR3, is GAGVSQSPSNKVTEKGKDVELRCDPISGHTALYWYRQSLGQGLEFLIYFQGNSAPDKSGLPSDRFSAERTGGSVSTLTIQRTQQEDSAVYLCASSYTMVSGNTIYFGEGSWLTVV.

This clonotype has only one observation. The chain carries TRBV11-3 and TRBJ1-4; no clear D gene. Germline lookup yields CDR1 SGHNT and CDR2 YENEEA. Trimming pared 0 bases from V and 0 bases from J, leaving 11 bases between. This CDR3 has 17 residues. CDR3 residues: CASSLEPTQATNEKLFF. The DNA for the CDR3 is TGTGCCAGCAGCTTAGAACCCACGCAAGCAACTAATGAAAAACTGTTTTTT.

At least ten counts were recorded for this clonotype. This chain joins TRBV25-1 and TRBJ2-7; 13 bases align to TRBD2. CDR1 and CDR2 (germline): MGHDK, SYGVNS. CDR3 length: 14 residues. With V trimmed by 4 bases and J by 4 bases, 1 base remained unmatched. CDR3 protein: CASSGLAGGYEQYF. The CDR3 region has the DNA TGTGCCAGCAGTGGACTAGCGGGGGGATACGAGCAGTACTTC.